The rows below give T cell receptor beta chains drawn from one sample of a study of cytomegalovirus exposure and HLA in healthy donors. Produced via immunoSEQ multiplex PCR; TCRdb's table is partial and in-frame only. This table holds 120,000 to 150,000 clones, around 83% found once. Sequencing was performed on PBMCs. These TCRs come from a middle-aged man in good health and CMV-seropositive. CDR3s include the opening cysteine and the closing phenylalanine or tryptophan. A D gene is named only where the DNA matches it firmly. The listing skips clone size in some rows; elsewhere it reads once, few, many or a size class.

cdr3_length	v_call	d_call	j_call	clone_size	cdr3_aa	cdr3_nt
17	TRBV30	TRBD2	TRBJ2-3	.	CAWSVPLAGASTDTQYF	TGTGCCTGGAGTGTACCCCTAGCGGGGGCTAGCACAGATACGCAGTATTTT
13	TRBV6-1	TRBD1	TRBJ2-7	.	CASSQKDRERQYF	TGTGCCAGCAGCCAAAAAGACAGGGAAAGGCAGTACTTC
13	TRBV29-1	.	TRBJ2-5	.	CSVELHSKETQYF	TGCAGCGTTGAACTGCACAGTAAAGAGACCCAGTACTTC
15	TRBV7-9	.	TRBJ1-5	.	CSSSPSSLANQPQHF	TGTTCCAGCAGCCCGAGCTCTCTCGCTAATCAGCCCCAGCATTTT
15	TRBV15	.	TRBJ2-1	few	CATRTPGHPNNEQFF	TGTGCCACGAGGACCCCGGGACACCCTAACAATGAGCAGTTCTTC
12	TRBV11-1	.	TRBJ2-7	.	CASSGQSYEQYF	TGTGCCAGCAGCGGACAGAGCTACGAGCAGTACTTC
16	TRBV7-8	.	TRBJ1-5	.	CASSFETGYSNQPQHF	TGTGCCAGCAGCTTCGAGACAGGCTATAGCAATCAGCCCCAGCATTTT
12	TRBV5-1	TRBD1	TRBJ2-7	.	CASSGTGGEQYF	TGCGCCAGCAGCGGGACAGGGGGCGAGCAGTACTTC
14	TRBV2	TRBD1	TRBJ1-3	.	CASSLQGAGNTIYF	TGTGCCAGCAGTTTACAGGGGGCTGGAAACACCATATATTTT
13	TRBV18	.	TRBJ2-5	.	CASSSGGIETQYF	TGTGCCAGCTCAAGCGGAGGTATCGAGACCCAGTACTTC
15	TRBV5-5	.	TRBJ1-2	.	CASSTGLTGDYGYTF	TGTGCCAGCAGCACCGGACTGACTGGGGATTATGGCTACACCTTC
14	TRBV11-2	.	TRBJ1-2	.	CASTYRGGDYGYTF	TGTGCCAGCACCTATAGAGGGGGGGACTATGGCTACACCTTC
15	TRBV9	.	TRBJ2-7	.	CASSVDLGDSYEQYF	TGTGCCAGCAGCGTAGATCTGGGAGACTCCTACGAGCAGTACTTC
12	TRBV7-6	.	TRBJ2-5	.	CASTTQGETQYF	TGTGCCAGCACCACCCAGGGGGAGACCCAGTACTTC
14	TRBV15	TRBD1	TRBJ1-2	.	CATSRRGQPSSYTF	TGTGCCACCAGCAGACGGGGACAGCCCAGCAGCTACACCTTC
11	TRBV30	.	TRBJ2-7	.	CAWNAGYEQYF	TGTGCCTGGAACGCGGGCTACGAGCAGTACTTC
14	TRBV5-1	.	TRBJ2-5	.	CASSFWTSQETQYF	TGCGCCAGCAGCTTTTGGACAAGCCAAGAGACCCAGTACTTC